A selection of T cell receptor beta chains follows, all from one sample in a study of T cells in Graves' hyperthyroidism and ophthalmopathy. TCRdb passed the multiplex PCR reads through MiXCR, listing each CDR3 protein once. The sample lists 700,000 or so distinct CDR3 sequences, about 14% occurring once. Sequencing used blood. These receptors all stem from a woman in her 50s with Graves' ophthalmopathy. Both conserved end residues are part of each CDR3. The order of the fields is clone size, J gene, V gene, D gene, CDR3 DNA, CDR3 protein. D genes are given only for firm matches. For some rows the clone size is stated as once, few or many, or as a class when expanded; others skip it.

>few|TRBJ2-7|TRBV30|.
TGTGCCTGGAGGCCAGTAGGACAGGGTCGGGAGGGCTACGAGCAGTACTTC
CAWRPVGQGREGYEQYF
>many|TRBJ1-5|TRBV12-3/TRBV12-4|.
TGTGCCAGCAGTTTTCAGGGCCTCCGGCAGCCCCAGCATTTT
CASSFQGLRQPQHF
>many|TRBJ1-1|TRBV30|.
TGTGCCTGGGCGTCCTATTCAAACACTGAAGCTTTCTTT
CAWASYSNTEAFF
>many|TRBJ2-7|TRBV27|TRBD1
TGTGCCAGCAGCAAAGGACAGGCGAACTCCTACGAGCAGTACTTC
CASSKGQANSYEQYF
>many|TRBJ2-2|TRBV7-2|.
TGTGCCAGCAGGAAGAGACAGGAAGTCACCGGGGAGCTGTTTTTT
CASRKRQEVTGELFF
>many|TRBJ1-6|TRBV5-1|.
TGCGCCAGCAGCTTGTCGTTCCCCCTGAGGAATTCACCCCTCCACTTT
CASSLSFPLRNSPLHF
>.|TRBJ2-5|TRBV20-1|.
TGCAGTGCTCGCCCCCATCTAGTGCTCCAAGAGACCCAGTACTTC
CSARPHLVLQETQYF
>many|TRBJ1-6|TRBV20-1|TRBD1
TGCAGTGCTAGGACGGGGGGACAGGGCAATTCACCCCTCCACTTT
CSARTGGQGNSPLHF
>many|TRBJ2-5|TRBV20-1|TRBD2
TGCAGTGCTAGAACCGCTAGCGGGAGATGGGAGACCCAGTACTTC
CSARTASGRWETQYF
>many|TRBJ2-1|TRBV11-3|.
TGTGCCAGCAGCCCCATACGAGGGGGGACTACTTACAATGAGCAGTTCTTC
CASSPIRGGTTYNEQFF
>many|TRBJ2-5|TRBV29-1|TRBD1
TGCAGCGTTGCTTCCGGGACAGGGGGGAGTGAGACCCAGTACTTC
CSVASGTGGSETQYF
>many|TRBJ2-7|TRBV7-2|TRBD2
TGTGCCAGCAGCCCCAGGCCCGGGACTAGCGGGAGCGGGTACGAGCAGTACTTC
CASSPRPGTSGSGYEQYF
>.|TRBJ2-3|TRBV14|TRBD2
TGTGCCAGCAGCCAAGATTTCGGGACTAGCGGGAGTACAGATACGCAGTATTTT
CASSQDFGTSGSTDTQYF
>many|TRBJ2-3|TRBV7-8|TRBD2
TGTGCCAGCAGCTCCCGGACTAGCGGGGCGACAGATACGCAGTATTTT
CASSSRTSGATDTQYF
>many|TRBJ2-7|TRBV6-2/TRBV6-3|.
TGTGCCAGCAGGACATGGGGACCTTCCTCCTACGAGCAGTACTTC
CASRTWGPSSYEQYF
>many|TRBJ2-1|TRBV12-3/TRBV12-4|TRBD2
TGTGCCAGCAGTTTAGATTTGGGAGGGAATGAGCAGTTCTTC
CASSLDLGGNEQFF
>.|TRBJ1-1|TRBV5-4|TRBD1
TGTGCCAGCAGCCGGGACAGGGTGGGGAACACTGAAGCTTTCTTT
CASSRDRVGNTEAFF
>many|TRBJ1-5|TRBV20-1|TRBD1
TGCAGTGCTAGGGGGACAGTAGCGGGACAGCCCCAGCATTTT
CSARGTVAGQPQHF
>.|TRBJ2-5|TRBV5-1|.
TGCGCCAGCAGCTTGGCCGTTTTTGTACAAGAGACCCAGTACTTC
CASSLAVFVQETQYF
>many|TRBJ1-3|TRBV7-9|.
TGTGCCAGCAGCTTAGCGGCCTCCTCTGGAAACACCATATATTTT
CASSLAASSGNTIYF
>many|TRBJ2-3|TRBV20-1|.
TGCAGTGCTCCTCTTATGAGCGGGCCAAGCACAGATACGCAGTATTTT
CSAPLMSGPSTDTQYF
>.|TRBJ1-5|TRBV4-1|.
TGCGCCAGCAGCCAAAAGTACGGGAATCAGCCCCAGCATTTT
CASSQKYGNQPQHF
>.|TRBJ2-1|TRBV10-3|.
TGTGCCATCAGTGGAGGGGGGGGGGGTCCCTACAATGAGCAGTTCTTC
CAISGGGGGPYNEQFF
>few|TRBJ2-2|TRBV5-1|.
TGCGCCAGCGGCCCATGGGCAGGGCCGAACACCGGGGAGCTGTTTTTT
CASGPWAGPNTGELFF
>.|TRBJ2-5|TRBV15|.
TGTGCCACCAGCAGAGATGGGGCCTCGGAAGAGACCCAGTACTTC
CATSRDGASEETQYF
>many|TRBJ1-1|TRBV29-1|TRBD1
TGCAGCGTTCCCCCAGGGGGGTCGAACACTGAAGCTTTCTTT
CSVPPGGSNTEAFF
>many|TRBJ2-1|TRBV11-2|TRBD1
TGTGCCAGCAGCCAACAGGGGGCCTACAATGAGCAGTTCTTC
CASSQQGAYNEQFF
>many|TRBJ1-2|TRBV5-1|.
TGCGCCAGCAGCGTTGGCCACGGATTGGACGGCTACACCTTC
CASSVGHGLDGYTF
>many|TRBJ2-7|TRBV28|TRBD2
TGTGCCAGCAGTAAGAAGGGACTAGCGGAGTGGCGGTACTTC
CASSKKGLAEWRYF
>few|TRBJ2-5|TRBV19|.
TGTGCCAGTAGTATAGGGCAGGGGCAAGAGACCCAGTACTTC
CASSIGQGQETQYF
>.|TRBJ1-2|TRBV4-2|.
TGTGCCAGCAGCAACGAGGCGGAGGCGTCTATTGGCTACACCTTC
CASSNEAEASIGYTF
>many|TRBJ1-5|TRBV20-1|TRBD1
TGCAGTGCTAGGGGGGACAGGCAAAATCAGCCCCAGCATTTT
CSARGDRQNQPQHF
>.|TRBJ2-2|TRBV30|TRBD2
TGTGCCTGGAGCGGTAGCGGGAGTCACACCGGGGAGCTGTTTTTT
CAWSGSGSHTGELFF
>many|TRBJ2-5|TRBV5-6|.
TGTGCCAGCAGCTTTATGGGGTCGGAGACCCAGTACTTC
CASSFMGSETQYF
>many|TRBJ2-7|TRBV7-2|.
TGTGCCAGCAGCTTAGTTGCAAGGCGGACAAGTTTCTACGAGCAGTACTTC
CASSLVARRTSFYEQYF
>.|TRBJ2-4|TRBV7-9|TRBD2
TGTGCCAGCAGCTTAGCGCCGGGACTAGCGAAAGCCAAAAACATTCAGTACTTC
CASSLAPGLAKAKNIQYF
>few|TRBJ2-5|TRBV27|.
TGTGCCAGCACCCCGACAGGATACCAAGAGACCCAGTACTTC
CASTPTGYQETQYF
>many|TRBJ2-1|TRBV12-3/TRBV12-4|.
TGTGCCAGCAGTTTGGACGGTAGGGAAGACAATGAGCAGTTCTTC
CASSLDGREDNEQFF
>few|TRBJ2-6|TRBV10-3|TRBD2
TGTGCCATCAATCCCAGTAGCGGGAGGGCCGATGGGGCCAACGTCCTGACTTTC
CAINPSSGRADGANVLTF
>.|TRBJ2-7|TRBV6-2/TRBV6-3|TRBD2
TGTGCCAGCAGCAATGGGGCGGGAGGGAATTTTTTGGAGCAGTACTTC
CASSNGAGGNFLEQYF
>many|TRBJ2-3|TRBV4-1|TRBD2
TGCGCCAGCAGCCAACTGGGACTAGCGGGAGGCACAGATACGCAGTATTTT
CASSQLGLAGGTDTQYF
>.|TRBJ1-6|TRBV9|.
TGTGCCAGCAGCGTAGAGTCAGGGACGAGCTCCTATAATTCACCCCTCCACTTT
CASSVESGTSSYNSPLHF
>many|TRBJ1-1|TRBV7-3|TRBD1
TGTGCCAGCAGCATGTCAGGGGGCACTGAAGCTTTCTTT
CASSMSGGTEAFF
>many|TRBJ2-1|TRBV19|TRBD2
TGTGCCAGTAGTCCAAGGACTAGCGGGAGGGCCCCCCGCTCCTACAATGAGCAGTTCTTC
CASSPRTSGRAPRSYNEQFF
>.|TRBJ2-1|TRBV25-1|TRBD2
TGTGCCAGCAGGCCTAGCGGGATATCCTACAATGAGCAGTTCTTC
CASRPSGISYNEQFF
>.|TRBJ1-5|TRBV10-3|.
TGTGCCATCAGTGATTGGGGCGGAGAGCCCCAGCATTTT
CAISDWGGEPQHF
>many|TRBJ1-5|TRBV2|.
TGTGCCAGCAGTGAGAGCGACGGCAGCAATCAGCCCCAGCATTTT
CASSESDGSNQPQHF
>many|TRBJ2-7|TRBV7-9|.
TGTGCCAGCAGCTTCCCCCCCCCCGGGAGTACCTACGAGCAGTACTTC
CASSFPPPGSTYEQYF
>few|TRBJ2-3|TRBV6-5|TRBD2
TGTGCCAGCAGTTGGCCTAGCGGGAGGGTCACAGATACGCAGTATTTT
CASSWPSGRVTDTQYF
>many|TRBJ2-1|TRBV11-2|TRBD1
TGTGCCAGCAGCTCGGACAGGGGTTTGAATGAGCAGTTCTTC
CASSSDRGLNEQFF
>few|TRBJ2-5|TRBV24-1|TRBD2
TGTGCCACCAGTACACCGGGACTAGCGGGGCAAGAGACCCAGTACTTC
CATSTPGLAGQETQYF
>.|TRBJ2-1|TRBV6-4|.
TGTGCCAGCAGTGAGGTAGCGATGAGCTCCTACAATGAGCAGTTCTTC
CASSEVAMSSYNEQFF
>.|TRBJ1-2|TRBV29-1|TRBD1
TGCAGCACCTTACCCAGGGGGCTGGATGGCTACACCTTC
CSTLPRGLDGYTF